This T cell receptor beta chain was profiled in a study of blood T cells in healthy people across ages. Study-level findings and limits: It was held that the diversity estimates obtained from one million T cells were underestimates. PBMCs were not sorted, which prevented a conclusive comparison of naive versus antigen-experienced cells.

Worth noting for this clonotype: Its target is unknown.

The germline gives CDR1 KGHSH, CDR2 LQKENI. CDR3 length: 12 residues. The V gene lost 2 bases and the J gene lost 5 bases, with 7 bases spanning the gap. Healthy Caucasian individuals from Russia aged roughly 6 to 100 served as donors. The authors ran a second PCR of 7 to 11 cycles using a sample-barcoded 5' primer and a J-beta primer mix. MiXCR was run by TCRdb on the 5' RACE reads, yielding one entry per CDR3 protein. The sample records some 880,000 distinct CDR3 sequences, around 36% being singletons. Sequenced: blood. This clonotype was obtained from a man aged 18 to 35 in good health. This chain uses TRBV18 with TRBJ2-7; D possibly uses TRBD1 or TRBD2 (6 bases each). CDR3 DNA: TGTGCCAGCTCACCAGGGGGGCACGAGCAGTACTTC. Residues: CASSPGGHEQYF.